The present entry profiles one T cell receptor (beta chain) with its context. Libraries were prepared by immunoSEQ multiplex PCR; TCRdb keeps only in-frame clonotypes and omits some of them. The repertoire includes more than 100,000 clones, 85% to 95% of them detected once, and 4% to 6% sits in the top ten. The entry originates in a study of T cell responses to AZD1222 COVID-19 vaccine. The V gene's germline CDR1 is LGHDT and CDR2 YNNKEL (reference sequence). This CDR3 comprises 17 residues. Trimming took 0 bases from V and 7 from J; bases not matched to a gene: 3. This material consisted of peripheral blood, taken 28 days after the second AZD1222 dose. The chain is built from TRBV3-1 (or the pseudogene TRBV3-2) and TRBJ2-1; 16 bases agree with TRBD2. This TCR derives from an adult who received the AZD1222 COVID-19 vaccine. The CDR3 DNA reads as TGTGCCAGCAGCCAAGAGGGGACTAGCGGGGGGGCGAATGAGCAGTTCTTC. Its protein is CASSQEGTSGGANEQFF.